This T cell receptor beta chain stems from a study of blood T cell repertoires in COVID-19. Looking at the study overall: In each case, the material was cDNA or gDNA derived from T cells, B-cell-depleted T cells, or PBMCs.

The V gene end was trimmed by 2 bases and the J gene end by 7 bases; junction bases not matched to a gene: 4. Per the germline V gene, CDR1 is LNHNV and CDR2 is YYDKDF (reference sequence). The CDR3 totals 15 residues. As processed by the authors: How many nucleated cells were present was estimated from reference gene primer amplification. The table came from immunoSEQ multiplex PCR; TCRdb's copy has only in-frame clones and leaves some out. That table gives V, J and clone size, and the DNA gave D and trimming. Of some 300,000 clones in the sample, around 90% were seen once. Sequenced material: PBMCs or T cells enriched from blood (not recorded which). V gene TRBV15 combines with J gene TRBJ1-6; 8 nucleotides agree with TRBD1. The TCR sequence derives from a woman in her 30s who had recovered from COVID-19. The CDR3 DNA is TGTGCCACCAGCAGACTACAGGGGGGCAATTCACCCCTCCACTTT. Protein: CATSRLQGGNSPLHF.